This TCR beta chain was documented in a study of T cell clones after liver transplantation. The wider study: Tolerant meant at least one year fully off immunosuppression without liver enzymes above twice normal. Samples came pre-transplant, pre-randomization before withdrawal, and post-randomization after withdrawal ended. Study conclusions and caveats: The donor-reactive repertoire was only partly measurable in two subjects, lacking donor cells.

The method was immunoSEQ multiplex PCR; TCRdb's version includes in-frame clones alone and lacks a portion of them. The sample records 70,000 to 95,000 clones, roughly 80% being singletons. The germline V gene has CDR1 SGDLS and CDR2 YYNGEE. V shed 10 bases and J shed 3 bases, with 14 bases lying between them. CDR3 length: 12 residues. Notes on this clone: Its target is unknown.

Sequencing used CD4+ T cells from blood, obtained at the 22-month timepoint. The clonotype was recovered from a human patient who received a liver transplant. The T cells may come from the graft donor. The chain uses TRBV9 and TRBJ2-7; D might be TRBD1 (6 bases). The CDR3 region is CAPIGTNYEQYF. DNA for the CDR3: TGTGCCCCGATCGGGACAAACTACGAGCAGTACTTC.